The rows below give T cell receptor beta chains drawn from one sample of a study of T cell changes during pregnancy in multiple sclerosis. TCRdb's table, derived via immunoSEQ multiplex PCR, lists solely in-frame clones and lacks some. The table has tens of thousands of clones, around 90% seen once; the top ten hold roughly 0.6%. Sequenced material: CD4+ T cells from peripheral blood mononuclear cells, taken after pregnancy. Receptors originate from a female donor in good health, enrolled as a control in a pregnancy study. Each CDR3 is given with its conserved first and last residue. A D gene is named only where the DNA matches it firmly. Expanded clones are given a class, and other clones once, few, many or no size at all.

>TRBJ1-2|.|.|TRBV18
CASSDDRYGYTF
TGTGCCAGCTCTGACGACAGATATGGCTACACCTTC
>TRBJ1-5|.|TRBD1|TRBV5-1
CASSESGGQPQHF
TGCGCCAGCAGCGAATCAGGGGGCCAGCCCCAGCATTTT
>TRBJ2-7|.|TRBD1|TRBV28
CASSLYWDREFEQYF
TGTGCCAGCAGTTTATATTGGGACAGGGAATTCGAGCAGTACTTC
>TRBJ2-5|.|TRBD2|TRBV18
CASSPRRGDQETQYF
TGTGCCAGCTCACCACGTCGGGGGGACCAAGAGACCCAGTACTTC
>TRBJ1-5|once|.|TRBV19
CASSINRSGNQPQHF
TGTGCCAGTAGTATAAACAGATCGGGCAATCAGCCCCAGCATTTT
>TRBJ1-2|.|.|TRBV19
CASSPDSYGYTF
TGTGCCAGTAGCCCGGACAGTTATGGCTACACCTTC
>TRBJ2-1|.|TRBD2|TRBV11-3
CASSLDRGRGGSNEQFF
TGTGCCAGCAGCTTAGACCGCGGGAGAGGCGGTTCCAATGAGCAGTTCTTC
>TRBJ2-1|.|.|TRBV7-8
CASSLVAVSYNEQFF
TGTGCCAGCAGCTTAGTGGCGGTCTCCTACAATGAGCAGTTCTTC
>TRBJ1-2|.|.|TRBV18
CASSGDGNYGYTF
TGTGCCAGCTCAGGAGACGGTAACTATGGCTACACCTTC
>TRBJ2-2|.|.|TRBV10-1
CASLRGQRNTGELFF
TGCGCCAGCCTTCGGGGACAACGTAACACCGGGGAGCTGTTTTTT
>TRBJ2-3|.|.|TRBV13
CASSLRSGRLSSDTQYF
TGTGCCAGCAGCTTGCGGAGCGGGCGTCTCAGCTCAGATACGCAGTATTTT
>TRBJ1-2|.|.|TRBV30
CAWSGGNSHGYTF
TGTGCCTGGAGCGGGGGGAACAGTCATGGCTACACCTTC
>TRBJ2-1|.|TRBD1|TRBV7-2
CASSSGTGLYNEQFF
TGTGCCAGCAGTTCCGGGACAGGGCTCTACAATGAGCAGTTCTTC
>TRBJ2-4|.|.|TRBV5-4
CASTSSSLAKNIQYF
TGTGCCAGCACCTCTTCGAGTCTAGCCAAAAACATTCAGTACTTC
>TRBJ1-5|.|TRBD1|TRBV19
CASKGQGSDIRNQPQHF
TGTGCCAGTAAGGGACAGGGAAGCGATATTCGCAATCAGCCCCAGCATTTT
>TRBJ2-3|.|TRBD2|TRBV6-1
CASRRDYGADTQYF
TGTGCCAGCAGACGGGACTATGGAGCAGATACGCAGTATTTT
>TRBJ1-2|.|TRBD1|TRBV5-6
CASSLALRDRDGYTF
TGTGCCAGCAGCTTGGCCCTGAGGGACAGGGATGGCTACACCTTC
>TRBJ2-7|.|.|TRBV23-1
CASSQGFHSYEQYF
TGCGCCAGCAGTCAAGGTTTTCACTCCTACGAGCAGTACTTC
>TRBJ2-1|.|TRBD2|TRBV7-9
CASSVTSGRANEQFF
TGTGCCAGCAGCGTGACTAGCGGGAGGGCGAATGAGCAGTTCTTC
>TRBJ2-3|.|.|TRBV18
CASSAYKTEVDTQYF
TGTGCCAGCTCAGCGTATAAGACAGAGGTGGATACGCAGTATTTT
>TRBJ1-5|.|.|TRBV6-5
CASRPGGGNQPQHF
TGTGCCAGCAGGCCCGGGGGAGGCAATCAGCCCCAGCATTTT
>TRBJ2-7|.|.|TRBV29-1
CSVSGSPYEQYF
TGCAGCGTTTCCGGTAGTCCCTACGAGCAGTACTTC
>TRBJ2-5|.|.|TRBV11-3
CASSPGQGSQETQYF
TGTGCCAGCAGCCCTGGACAAGGGTCCCAAGAGACCCAGTACTTC
>TRBJ1-3|.|.|TRBV5-1
CASSVSGTTGNTIYF
TGCGCCAGCAGCGTTTCCGGGACAACTGGAAACACCATATATTTT
>TRBJ1-2|.|.|TRBV10-3
CAISDPGFPWGGYGYTF
TGTGCCATCAGTGACCCAGGGTTTCCGTGGGGGGGATATGGCTACACCTTC
>TRBJ1-1|.|.|TRBV5-1
CASSLGNGDTEAFF
TGCGCCAGCAGCTTGGGGAACGGGGACACTGAAGCTTTCTTT
>TRBJ1-2|few|.|TRBV6-5
CASRGSLLDNYGYTF
TGTGCCAGCAGGGGGAGCCTCCTTGATAACTATGGCTACACCTTC
>TRBJ2-3|.|.|TRBV19
CASTAGRRPDTQYF
TGTGCCAGTACGGCAGGCCGTAGGCCCGATACGCAGTATTTT
>TRBJ1-5|.|TRBD1|TRBV7-9
CASSSTGDQPQHF
TGTGCCAGCAGCTCGACAGGGGATCAGCCCCAGCATTTT
>TRBJ2-5|once|TRBD2|TRBV2
CASRGGVAGLQETQYF
TGTGCCAGCAGGGGGGGGGTAGCGGGACTCCAAGAGACCCAGTACTTC
>TRBJ2-5|.|TRBD2|TRBV5-6
CASSVPGLAEETQYF
TGTGCCAGCAGCGTCCCGGGTCTAGCGGAAGAGACCCAGTACTTC
>TRBJ1-5|.|.|TRBV28
CASSFAGRKSNQPQHF
TGTGCCAGCAGTTTTGCGGGTAGGAAGAGCAATCAGCCCCAGCATTTT
>TRBJ1-3|.|.|TRBV19
CASRAGSGNTIYF
TGTGCCAGTAGGGCGGGATCAGGAAACACCATATATTTT
>TRBJ2-7|.|.|TRBV5-6
CASSFYGEKPYEQYF
TGTGCCAGCAGCTTTTATGGAGAGAAGCCCTACGAGCAGTACTTC
>TRBJ2-4|.|TRBD1|TRBV2
CASSEALRQGPNIQYF
TGTGCCAGCAGTGAAGCGCTTCGACAGGGACCTAACATTCAGTACTTC
>TRBJ1-5|.|.|TRBV10-3
CAISELGSVEPQHF
TGTGCCATCAGTGAGTTGGGCTCAGTCGAGCCCCAGCATTTT
>TRBJ2-2|few|TRBD1|TRBV5-1
CASSLGDRYTGELFF
TGCGCCAGCAGCTTGGGGGACAGATACACCGGGGAGCTGTTTTTT
>TRBJ2-1|.|.|TRBV5-4
CASSLGGLFVEQFF
TGTGCCAGCAGCTTGGGGGGGCTATTTGTTGAGCAGTTCTTC
>TRBJ2-1|.|.|TRBV5-1
CASSLASSGYNEQFF
TGCGCCAGCAGCTTGGCTTCGAGTGGTTACAATGAGCAGTTCTTC
>TRBJ1-1|.|.|TRBV7-9
CASSPEEGEAFF
TGTGCCAGCAGCCCAGAGGAGGGTGAAGCTTTCTTT
>TRBJ2-5|.|.|TRBV2
CASSDGHLRETQYF
TGTGCCAGCAGTGATGGGCACCTCCGAGAGACCCAGTACTTC
>TRBJ1-5|.|.|TRBV2
CASSEGTHNQPQHF
TGTGCCAGCAGTGAAGGGACACACAATCAGCCCCAGCATTTT
>TRBJ2-1|.|TRBD2|TRBV19
CASTDSGPYNEQFF
TGTGCCAGTACCGATAGCGGGCCCTACAATGAGCAGTTCTTC
>TRBJ1-2|.|.|TRBV28
CASSQGRGLGYGYTF
TGTGCCAGCAGTCAGGGGAGGGGACTTGGCTATGGCTACACCTTC
>TRBJ1-2|.|.|TRBV28
CASSLGGYYGYTF
TGTGCCAGCAGTTTAGGGGGGTACTATGGCTACACCTTC
>TRBJ2-5|.|TRBD1|TRBV5-4
CASSLGTGDQETRYF
TGTGCCAGCAGCTTGGGGACAGGGGACCAAGAGACCCGGTACTTC
>TRBJ2-3|.|TRBD2|TRBV19
CASSIGGAGADTQYF
TGTGCCAGTAGTATCGGAGGGGCGGGGGCAGATACGCAGTATTTT
>TRBJ1-5|.|TRBD1|TRBV2
CASREMTGTNQPQHF
TGTGCCAGCAGGGAAATGACAGGGACTAATCAGCCCCAGCATTTT
>TRBJ2-4|once|.|TRBV7-6
CASSLGPLAKNIQYF
TGTGCCAGCAGCTTAGGTCCCTTAGCCAAAAACATTCAGTACTTC
>TRBJ2-1|.|TRBD2|TRBV10-3
CAIRREGPLDEQFF
TGTGCCATCAGGCGGGAGGGCCCTCTAGATGAGCAGTTCTTC
>TRBJ2-7|.|TRBD2|TRBV27
CASSYLAGSTYEQYF
TGTGCCAGCAGTTATCTAGCGGGATCCACCTACGAGCAGTACTTC
>TRBJ2-7|.|TRBD1|TRBV28
CASSSPTGVRYEQYF
TGTGCCAGCAGTTCCCCGACAGGGGTGCGTTACGAGCAGTACTTC
>TRBJ1-1|.|TRBD1|TRBV7-2
CAVTRGLEAFF
TGTGCCGTAACCAGGGGGCTCGAAGCTTTCTTT